A selection of T cell receptor beta chains follows, all from one sample in a study of blood T cell repertoires in COVID-19. Assay used: immunoSEQ multiplex PCR; TCRdb lists only in-frame clones, some missing. Among 140,000 to 150,000 clones, 75% to 90% were seen once, and the ten largest hold about 4.5%. Sequences were obtained from PBMCs or T cells enriched from blood (not recorded which). Every receptor here comes from a man aged 45-65 years who had recovered from COVID-19. Both conserved end residues are part of each CDR3. The D gene is left open where the match is weak. The size entry is marked missing in some rows and otherwise reads once, few, many or a size class.

d_call	v_call	clone_size	j_call	cdr3_aa	cdr3_nt
TRBD1	TRBV25-1	NA	TRBJ2-3	CASSARQGYTDTQYF	TGTGCCAGCAGTGCCCGACAGGGGTACACAGATACGCAGTATTTT
NA	TRBV11-2	NA	TRBJ2-1	CASSLDGGIEQFF	TGTGCCAGCAGCTTGGACGGGGGAATTGAGCAGTTCTTC
NA	TRBV6-6	few	TRBJ1-2	CASIARVASYGYTF	TGTGCCAGCATTGCGCGGGTAGCCTCCTATGGCTACACCTTC
TRBD1	TRBV7-2	NA	TRBJ1-2	CASSMTGAGYGYTF	TGTGCCAGCAGCATGACAGGGGCGGGCTATGGCTACACCTTC
TRBD1	TRBV19	few	TRBJ2-7	CASSAGTGAISYEQYF	TGTGCCAGTAGTGCCGGGACAGGTGCTATTTCCTACGAGCAGTACTTC
NA	TRBV19	NA	TRBJ1-4	CASTRDGGGKLFF	TGTGCCAGTACCCGGGACGGAGGAGGGAAACTGTTTTTT
TRBD2	TRBV11-2	NA	TRBJ2-1	CASSTGLAGLLGQFF	TGTGCCAGCAGCACGGGACTAGCGGGTCTCCTGGGGCAGTTCTTC
TRBD1	TRBV6-5	few	TRBJ1-3	CASSSGTGVGNTIYF	TGTGCCAGCAGTTCCGGGACAGGGGTTGGAAACACCATATATTTT
TRBD1	TRBV5-4	NA	TRBJ2-7	CASSPAGGQAYEQYF	TGTGCCAGCAGCCCGGCAGGCGGACAGGCCTACGAGCAGTACTTC
NA	TRBV14	NA	TRBJ2-3	CASSYLTSTDTQYF	TGTGCCAGCAGCTATCTCACTAGCACAGATACGCAGTATTTT
TRBD1	TRBV28	NA	TRBJ1-1	CATGRGQNTEAFF	TGTGCCACCGGCAGGGGGCAGAACACTGAAGCTTTCTTT
TRBD1	TRBV18	NA	TRBJ1-2	CASSRETTGLGYGYTF	TGTGCCAGCTCACGAGAAACGACAGGGTTGGGCTATGGCTACACCTTC
TRBD1	TRBV28	NA	TRBJ1-2	CASSLDNRGRGYGYTF	TGTGCCAGCAGTTTAGATAACAGGGGGCGCGGCTATGGCTACACCTTC
TRBD1	TRBV4-3	NA	TRBJ1-2	CASSPGTGSAFNYGYTF	TGCGCCAGCAGTCCCGGGACAGGGAGTGCCTTTAACTATGGCTACACCTTC
TRBD2	TRBV7-2	NA	TRBJ2-3	CASSFWGGSTDTQYF	TGTGCCAGCAGCTTCTGGGGGGGTAGCACAGATACGCAGTATTTT
TRBD2	TRBV19	once	TRBJ2-1	CASTPIGISGNNEQFF	TGTGCCAGTACCCCTATTGGGATTAGCGGGAACAATGAGCAGTTCTTC
NA	TRBV6-5	NA	TRBJ1-1	CASRQGTEAFF	TGTGCCAGCAGACAGGGCACTGAAGCTTTCTTT
NA	TRBV7-6	NA	TRBJ2-7	CASSPGFTYEQYF	TGTGCCAGCAGCCCGGGATTCACCTACGAGCAGTACTTC
NA	TRBV25-1	NA	TRBJ1-2	CASSRRYNYGYTF	TGTGCCAGCAGCAGAAGATACAACTATGGCTACACCTTC
NA	TRBV7-9	few	TRBJ1-2	CASSPAADGYTF	TGTGCCAGCAGCCCAGCGGCCGATGGCTACACCTTC
NA	TRBV19	once	TRBJ1-1	CASSINGFNTEAFF	TGTGCCAGTAGCATCAATGGCTTTAACACTGAAGCTTTCTTT
NA	TRBV5-6	NA	TRBJ2-7	CASSLASETYEQYF	TGTGCCAGCAGCTTGGCTAGCGAAACCTACGAGCAGTACTTC
TRBD2	TRBV7-2	once	TRBJ2-1	CASSRTSGIADEQFF	TGTGCCAGCAGCCGGACTAGCGGGATTGCCGATGAGCAGTTCTTC
NA	TRBV2	NA	TRBJ1-1	CASSPSAGHGNTEAFF	TGTGCCAGCAGCCCCTCGGCAGGTCATGGGAACACTGAAGCTTTCTTT
TRBD1	TRBV4-2	NA	TRBJ1-2	CASSQVRTGGDGYTF	TGTGCCAGCAGCCAGGTTCGGACAGGGGGGGATGGCTACACCTTC
TRBD2	TRBV5-8	NA	TRBJ2-1	CASIPSGVNNEQFF	TGTGCCAGCATTCCTAGCGGCGTCAACAATGAGCAGTTCTTC
TRBD2	TRBV7-9	NA	TRBJ2-3	CAWGSGTSGRTDTQYF	TGTGCCTGGGGGTCTGGGACTAGCGGGAGGACAGATACGCAGTATTTT
NA	TRBV6-5	NA	TRBJ1-2	CASRKKAGQYGYTF	TGTGCCAGCAGAAAAAAAGCGGGGCAGTACGGCTACACCTTC
NA	TRBV7-3	NA	TRBJ1-1	CASSPYRGGDTEAFF	TGTGCCAGCAGCCCCTACCGCGGGGGGGACACTGAAGCTTTCTTT
TRBD1	TRBV14	NA	TRBJ2-1	CASSPHLGTGPYNEQFF	TGTGCCAGCAGCCCCCATCTAGGGACAGGGCCCTACAATGAGCAGTTCTTC
TRBD1	TRBV7-9	once	TRBJ1-4	CASGQGYEKLFF	TGTGCCAGCGGACAGGGATATGAAAAACTGTTTTTT
TRBD1	TRBV24-1	NA	TRBJ2-3	CATGRTGETDTQYF	TGTGCCACCGGACGGACAGGGGAGACAGATACGCAGTATTTT
NA	TRBV28	NA	TRBJ1-6	CASSFSRGTYNSPLHF	TGTGCCAGCAGTTTTTCCCGGGGGACCTATAATTCACCCCTCCACTTT
NA	TRBV28	NA	TRBJ1-2	CASSHPQGRGYTF	TGTGCCAGCAGCCATCCACAGGGAAGAGGCTACACCTTC
TRBD1	TRBV6-5	NA	TRBJ1-4	CASSRDRVEKLFF	TGTGCCAGCAGTCGGGACAGGGTGGAGAAACTGTTTTTT
NA	TRBV5-6	NA	TRBJ2-3	CASSLGLTSTDTQYF	TGTGCCAGCAGCTTGGGATTAACTAGCACAGATACGCAGTATTTT
NA	TRBV5-8	NA	TRBJ1-4	CASSRDRLNEKLFF	TGTGCCAGCAGCCGCGACAGGCTTAATGAAAAACTGTTTTTT
TRBD2	TRBV27	NA	TRBJ2-5	CASSSALAGVETQYF	TGTGCCAGCAGCTCAGCGCTAGCGGGAGTAGAGACCCAGTACTTC
TRBD1	TRBV24-1	NA	TRBJ2-2	CATSGTGTGKETGELFF	TGTGCCACCAGTGGGACCGGGACAGGAAAAGAAACCGGGGAGCTGTTTTTT
NA	TRBV7-2	NA	TRBJ2-7	CASSPDWAVYEQYF	TGTGCCAGCAGCCCGGACTGGGCGGTCTACGAGCAGTACTTC
NA	TRBV18	NA	TRBJ2-2	CASSPQGYRAGELFF	TGTGCCAGCTCACCTCAGGGGTACCGCGCCGGGGAGCTGTTTTTT
NA	TRBV9	NA	TRBJ2-5	CASSDGTLGLGETQYF	TGTGCCAGCAGCGATGGGACACTAGGACTAGGAGAAACCCAGTACTTC
TRBD2	TRBV7-9	NA	TRBJ2-1	CASSLLTSGTGEQFF	TGTGCCAGCAGCCTATTGACTAGCGGAACGGGTGAGCAGTTCTTC
NA	TRBV29-1	NA	TRBJ2-5	CSVEEGAAETQYF	TGCAGCGTTGAAGAGGGGGCTGCAGAGACCCAGTACTTC
NA	TRBV9	NA	TRBJ2-5	CASSRSSHQETQYF	TGTGCCAGCTCTCGGAGCTCCCACCAAGAGACCCAGTACTTC
TRBD1	TRBV24-1	NA	TRBJ2-5	CATSDFWGTGAPETQYF	TGTGCCACCAGTGATTTTTGGGGGACAGGGGCGCCAGAGACCCAGTACTTC
NA	TRBV11-2	NA	TRBJ2-3	CASERGLTGDTQYF	TGTGCCAGCGAGAGGGGACTTACGGGAGATACGCAGTATTTT
NA	TRBV2	few	TRBJ2-1	CASRQRGTANEQFF	TGTGCCAGCCGTCAACGGGGGACAGCCAATGAGCAGTTCTTC
TRBD1	TRBV19	NA	TRBJ1-6	CASSSGQAYNSPLHF	TGTGCCAGTAGTTCGGGACAGGCCTATAATTCACCCCTCCACTTT
NA	TRBV2	NA	TRBJ1-6	CASSGQGANNSPLHF	TGTGCCAGCAGTGGGCAGGGTGCGAATAATTCACCCCTCCACTTT